A selection of T cell receptor beta chains follows, all from one sample in a study. TCRdb re-called the reads with MiXCR, one entry per CDR3 protein. The data contain just under 6,000 distinct CDR3 sequences, over 7.5% of them singletons. The specimen sequenced was CD4+ T cells from synovial fluid. The receptors derive from a human donor with rheumatoid arthritis. CDR3s include the opening cysteine and the closing phenylalanine or tryptophan. A D gene is named only where the DNA matches it firmly. Only part of the rows carry a size: once, few, many, or a class if the clone is expanded.

d_call	v_call	j_call	clone_size	cdr3_aa	cdr3_nt
TRBD1	TRBV18	TRBJ1-1	medium-sized	CASSQNSGQSMNTEAFF	TGTGCCAGCTCACAAAACTCGGGACAGTCGATGAACACTGAAGCTTTCTTT
NA	TRBV7-9	TRBJ1-4	many	CASGSRSGYEKLFF	TGTGCCAGCGGGAGCCGGTCGGGTTATGAAAAACTGTTTTTT
NA	TRBV7-9	TRBJ1-2	few	CASSLGFGDGYTF	TGTGCCAGCAGCTTAGGGTTCGGGGATGGCTACACCTTC
TRBD1	TRBV18	TRBJ2-7	medium-sized	CASSLFTGGEGYEQYF	TGTGCCAGCTCACTCTTTACAGGGGGCGAAGGTTACGAGCAGTACTTC
NA	TRBV3-1	TRBJ2-5	many	CASSQHSLAGGETQYF	TGTGCCAGCAGCCAACATTCACTAGCAGGGGGAGAGACCCAGTACTTC
NA	TRBV12-3/TRBV12-4	TRBJ1-5	many	CASSPGYSGQPQHF	TGTGCCAGCAGCCCCGGGTACTCGGGTCAGCCCCAGCATTTT
TRBD1	TRBV18	TRBJ2-7	many	CASSVGQGVVEQYF	TGTGCCAGCTCAGTGGGACAGGGGGTCGTCGAGCAGTACTTC
NA	TRBV7-8	TRBJ2-5	medium-sized	CASSSNSRLIRETQYF	TGTGCCAGCAGCTCCAACTCCCGACTCATAAGGGAGACCCAGTACTTC
NA	TRBV4-2	TRBJ1-6	medium-sized	CASSQERRQGTYNSPLHF	TGTGCCAGCAGCCAAGAAAGGCGGCAGGGGACTTATAATTCACCCCTCCACTTT
NA	TRBV6-2/TRBV6-3	TRBJ2-5	medium-sized	CASSYSRLQETQYF	TGTGCCAGCAGTTACTCCAGATTACAAGAGACCCAGTACTTC
TRBD1	TRBV20-1	TRBJ2-7	many	CSARDVGTASSYEQYF	TGCAGTGCTAGGGACGTTGGGACAGCGAGCTCCTACGAGCAGTACTTC
NA	TRBV7-8	TRBJ2-5	many	CASSPGGVEETQYF	TGTGCCAGCAGCCCAGGGGGGGTAGAAGAGACCCAGTACTTC
NA	TRBV7-6	TRBJ1-1	medium-sized	CASSLGPETGAFF	TGTGCCAGCAGCTTAGGACCGGAGACGGGAGCTTTCTTT
NA	TRBV3-1	TRBJ2-5	NA	CASSQDSTAETQYF	TGTGCCAGCAGCCAAGATTCTACTGCAGAGACCCAGTACTTC
TRBD2	TRBV7-6	TRBJ2-3	many	CASSSTSGTYSQYF	TGTGCCAGCAGCTCGACTAGCGGGACCTACTCACAGTATTTT
NA	TRBV3-1	TRBJ2-2	NA	CASSQFSITGELFF	TGTGCCAGCAGCCAATTTAGCATTACCGGGGAGCTGTTTTTT
TRBD1	TRBV18	TRBJ2-7	many	CASSPRTGGGEQYF	TGTGCCAGCTCACCCAGGACAGGGGGTGGCGAGCAGTACTTC
NA	TRBV7-9	TRBJ2-1	medium-sized	CASSLSLYNEQFF	TGTGCCAGCAGCTTATCGCTCTACAATGAGCAGTTCTTC
TRBD2	TRBV12-3/TRBV12-4	TRBJ2-1	medium-sized	CASRLAGGNIEQFF	TGTGCCAGCAGGCTAGCGGGAGGGAATATTGAGCAGTTCTTC
NA	TRBV6-1	TRBJ1-5	NA	CASSGASGSETNQPQHF	TGTGCCAGCAGTGGGGCTTCGGGTTCGGAAACCAATCAGCCCCAGCATTTT
NA	TRBV5-5	TRBJ2-3	few	CASSFATSTDTQYF	TGTGCCAGCAGCTTCGCGACTAGCACAGATACGCAGTATTTT
NA	TRBV3-1	TRBJ2-1	few	CASSQDGLSYNEQFF	TGTGCCAGCAGCCAAGATGGGCTCTCCTACAATGAGCAGTTCTTC
TRBD1	TRBV18	TRBJ1-5	many	CASSPATGGQPQHF	TGTGCCAGCTCACCAGCCACAGGGGGACAGCCCCAGCATTTT
TRBD1	TRBV18	TRBJ2-3	many	CASSPGQGEGDTQYF	TGTGCCAGCTCACCGGGACAGGGCGAAGGAGATACGCAGTATTTT
NA	TRBV7-9	TRBJ2-5	many	CASSPQVYQETQYF	TGTGCCAGCAGCCCCCAGGTGTACCAAGAGACCCAGTACTTC